The rows below give T cell receptor beta chains drawn from one sample of a study of control samples from healthy donors and cancer patients. Measured with immunoSEQ multiplex PCR; TCRdb has only the in-frame clones, and not every one. Counted here are about 92,000 clones, 82% occurring once; the ten biggest clones make up approximately 9.4%. The sample consisted of blood. The receptors derive from a woman aged 60 to 75 in good health. CDR3s include the opening cysteine and the closing phenylalanine or tryptophan. D genes are given only for firm matches. Rows may omit the clone size; those that give it use once, few, many or a size class.

D gene	J gene	clone size	V gene	CDR3 protein	CDR3 DNA
TRBD1	TRBJ2-7	.	TRBV27	CASRPGTGASYEQYF	TGTGCCAGCCGACCTGGGACAGGGGCCTCCTACGAGCAGTACTTC
TRBD1	TRBJ2-2	.	TRBV5-1	CASSPWMDRGPGELFF	TGCGCCAGCAGCCCTTGGATGGACAGGGGGCCCGGGGAGCTGTTTTTT
.	TRBJ1-2	.	TRBV28	CASSPRGALVNYGYTF	TGTGCCAGCAGCCCAAGGGGTGCTCTGGTTAACTATGGCTACACCTTC
TRBD2	TRBJ2-7	.	TRBV5-4	CASSETSGRPYYEQYF	TGTGCCAGCAGTGAAACTAGCGGGAGGCCATACTACGAGCAGTACTTC
TRBD1	TRBJ2-1	.	TRBV14	CASSQGVRTGGRHEQFF	TGTGCCAGCAGCCAAGGAGTGAGGACAGGGGGCCGTCATGAGCAGTTCTTC
TRBD1	TRBJ2-2	.	TRBV28	CASRHRDRDVGELFF	TGTGCCAGCAGGCACCGGGACAGGGATGTCGGGGAGCTGTTTTTT
.	TRBJ1-6	.	TRBV5-1	CASSPRGGLQNNSPLHF	TGCGCCAGCAGCCCCCGAGGGGGACTTCAAAATAATTCACCCCTCCACTTT
TRBD1	TRBJ1-2	once	TRBV2	CASSSGGYDYGYTF	TGTGCCAGCAGCTCAGGGGGCTACGACTATGGCTACACCTTC
TRBD1	TRBJ1-4	.	TRBV28	CASSPQGPTNEKLFF	TGTGCCAGCAGTCCACAGGGGCCCACTAATGAAAAACTGTTTTTT
TRBD1	TRBJ1-2	once	TRBV7-2	CASSPRQGISVGSAYGYTF	TGTGCCAGCAGCCCCCGACAGGGGATCTCAGTTGGGTCCGCCTATGGCTACACCTTC
TRBD1	TRBJ2-7	.	TRBV5-1	CASSPTGFEYEQYF	TGCGCCAGCAGCCCGACAGGGTTCGAGTACGAGCAGTACTTC
TRBD1	TRBJ2-7	once	TRBV28	CASSSTGYEQYF	TGTGCCAGCAGTTCGACAGGGTACGAGCAGTACTTC
.	TRBJ1-5	.	TRBV28	CASSLNPPFSMPQHF	TGTGCCAGCAGTTTAAATCCCCCTTTCTCGATGCCCCAGCATTTT
.	TRBJ1-6	.	TRBV11-2	CASSPGAWGSYNSPLHF	TGTGCCAGCAGCCCAGGGGCGTGGGGCTCCTATAATTCACCCCTCCACTTT
TRBD1	TRBJ2-1	.	TRBV7-9	CASSGQVLRNEQFF	TGTGCCAGCAGCGGACAGGTTCTGAGGAATGAGCAGTTCTTC
TRBD1	TRBJ1-2	.	TRBV10-1	CASRPSRTGGSNYGYTF	TGCGCCAGCAGACCCAGTCGGACAGGGGGCTCTAACTATGGCTACACCTTC
.	TRBJ1-2	.	TRBV21-1	CARNDRHINYGYTF	TGTGCCAGGAACGACCGGCACATTAACTATGGCTACACCTTC
.	TRBJ1-4	.	TRBV10-3	CAISESGREKLFF	TGTGCCATCAGTGAGTCCGGGCGTGAAAAACTGTTTTTT
TRBD1	TRBJ2-7	.	TRBV18	CASSPPNIPDRGYEQYF	TGTGCCAGCTCACCACCTAATATTCCCGACAGGGGTTACGAGCAGTACTTC
TRBD1	TRBJ1-6	once	TRBV11-2	CASSPRVGQPNSPLHF	TGTGCCAGCAGCCCGAGGGTGGGACAGCCAAATTCACCCCTCCACTTT
.	TRBJ2-3	.	TRBV9	CASSGRGASTDTQYF	TGTGCCAGCAGCGGCAGGGGGGCGAGCACAGATACGCAGTATTTT
TRBD2	TRBJ2-1	.	TRBV10-3	CASYGGLAGEQFF	TGTGCCTCCTACGGGGGACTAGCGGGCGAGCAGTTCTTC
TRBD2	TRBJ2-1	once	TRBV6-1	CASSETGTSGILEQFF	TGTGCCAGCAGTGAAACCGGGACTAGCGGGATATTGGAGCAGTTCTTC
.	TRBJ2-3	.	TRBV7-2	CASSTSTDTQYF	TGTGCCAGCAGTACGTCAACCGATACGCAGTATTTT
TRBD1	TRBJ1-5	few	TRBV4-2	CASSQGQGWNQPQHF	TGTGCCAGCAGCCAGGGACAGGGGTGGAATCAGCCCCAGCATTTT
.	TRBJ2-7	once	TRBV6-5	CATAADLAALYEQYF	TGTGCCACCGCTGCGGACCTTGCGGCGCTTTACGAGCAGTACTTC
TRBD1	TRBJ1-4	.	TRBV4-2	CASSQDGQGLEKLFF	TGTGCCAGCAGCCAAGATGGACAGGGTCTTGAAAAACTGTTTTTT
.	TRBJ2-6	.	TRBV5-1	CASSAGGNSGANVLTF	TGCGCCAGCAGCGCCGGAGGGAACTCTGGGGCCAACGTCCTGACTTTC
TRBD1	TRBJ2-6	.	TRBV6-5	CASRTGLGANVLTF	TGTGCCAGCAGGACAGGGTTAGGGGCCAACGTCCTGACTTTC
.	TRBJ1-5	.	TRBV28	CASSWPGGNQPQHF	TGTGCCAGCAGTTGGCCGGGGGGCAATCAGCCCCAGCATTTT
.	TRBJ1-6	.	TRBV27	CASSADRVLNSPLHF	TGTGCCAGCAGTGCGGACCGGGTCCTTAATTCACCCCTCCACTTT
.	TRBJ2-3	.	TRBV6-5	CAARVSNTDTQYF	TGTGCCGCAAGAGTGTCGAACACAGATACGCAGTATTTT
TRBD1	TRBJ1-1	.	TRBV10-1	CASSESRDSTEAFF	TGCGCCAGCAGTGAGTCCCGGGACAGCACTGAAGCTTTCTTT
TRBD1	TRBJ1-4	.	TRBV10-3	CATRPRGDEKLFF	TGTGCCACCAGGCCCAGGGGGGATGAAAAACTGTTTTTT
TRBD1	TRBJ1-5	.	TRBV29-1	CSVGQGGQPQHF	TGCAGCGTGGGACAGGGCGGTCAGCCCCAGCATTTT
.	TRBJ2-5	.	TRBV7-2	CASSTPPETQYF	TGTGCCAGCAGTACCCCCCCAGAGACCCAGTACTTC
TRBD2	TRBJ2-5	.	TRBV6-1	CASSEIAASGLAGGETQYF	TGTGCCAGCAGTGAAATTGCCGCCTCGGGGCTAGCGGGAGGAGAGACCCAGTACTTC
.	TRBJ2-7	once	TRBV3-1/TRBV3-2	CASTGLRGSGEQYF	TGTGCCAGCACGGGACTTAGGGGTAGCGGCGAGCAGTACTTC
.	TRBJ1-5	.	TRBV3-1/TRBV3-2	CASSQSGTNQPQHF	TGTGCCAGCAGCCAGTCAGGAACCAATCAGCCCCAGCATTTT
.	TRBJ1-4	.	TRBV4-3	CASSQYRAPNEKLFF	TGCGCCAGCAGCCAATACAGGGCCCCTAATGAAAAACTGTTTTTT
TRBD1	TRBJ1-3	.	TRBV3-1/TRBV3-2	CASSQVGQVSSGNTIYF	TGTGCCAGCAGCCAAGTGGGACAGGTGAGCTCTGGAAACACCATATATTTT
.	TRBJ2-1	few	TRBV19	CASSFDGFNNEQFF	TGTGCCAGTAGTTTCGATGGATTCAACAATGAGCAGTTCTTC
.	TRBJ2-7	.	TRBV20-1	CSASQPGISYEQYF	TGCAGTGCTAGTCAGCCCGGGATTTCCTACGAGCAGTACTTC
TRBD1	TRBJ2-7	.	TRBV13	CASSLVGGQGFGQYF	TGTGCCAGCAGCTTGGTAGGGGGACAGGGGTTTGGGCAGTACTTC
.	TRBJ2-7	.	TRBV10-1	CASRMTRGQYF	TGCGCCAGCAGAATGACACGAGGGCAGTACTTC
.	TRBJ1-2	.	TRBV18	CASSPQKYGYTF	TGTGCCAGCTCACCACAAAAGTATGGCTACACCTTC
TRBD1	TRBJ1-6	.	TRBV6-2/TRBV6-3	CASSWTGGSYNSPLHF	TGTGCCAGCAGTTGGACAGGGGGATCCTATAATTCACCCCTCCACTTT